This T cell receptor beta chain was captured in a study of shared clonotypes between healthy human individuals (TCRdb year 2020). For context, the study as a whole: The cohort comprised a couple of women and a few men aged 18 to 49 years. For each donor, three plates each were used for CD4 naive and CD4 memory, two plates were used for CD8 naive, and one plate was used for CD8 memory. Blood TCR repertoires of a handful of healthy adults were deeply sequenced to estimate repertoire size and the extent of clonotype sharing between individuals. Different laboratories and diverse techniques were used to prepare libraries and sequence TCR repertoires, to increase sequencing depth and limit assay-specific biases. Each donor's leukapheresis produced roughly between roughly 0.94 and 9.5 billion PBMCs.

Using the deep immunoSEQ assay, TCR CDR3 regions were amplified from genomic DNA by multiplex PCR. For each cell subset, the extracted genomic DNA was distributed evenly across all wells of several immunoSEQ 96-well plates, and each plate served as one replicate. For sorted subsets, approximately 210 ng of genomic DNA, equivalent to about 30,000 T cell genomes, went into each replicate PCR. Purified libraries were measured with a Qubit 3.0 fluorometer, size-checked on a Bioanalyzer 2100, and measured again with the KAPA Library Quantification kit. Every immunoSEQ 96-well plate was sequenced on a dedicated single-read 150-cycle Illumina NextSeq 550 flow cell. In the source study's methods: Because the immunoSEQ output included only junctional sequences and no quality scores, the filtering could not be the same as the filtering used for full-length reads. Sequences were annotated with PyIR, a Python wrapper for IgBLAST v1.9, using IMGT germline references to assign V/J genes and CDR3. Reads with weak V/J assignments (E-value above 1e-6), missing CDR3, stop codons, out-of-frame junctions, or ambiguous translated residues were removed. V3J clonotypes were defined as sequences sharing an identical inferred V gene, J gene, and CDR3 amino acid sequence. The percentage overlap between two repertoires was calculated by dividing the number of shared unique clonotypes by the size of the smaller repertoire. Three approaches were used to assess repertoire richness: RTK rarefaction, the Chao1 estimator, and Recon v2.1 estimates of unobserved clonotypes. For all TCRbeta clonotypes obtained by the gDNA method from a handful of donors, generation probabilities were computed with OLGA. The table comes from immuneACCESS by way of TCRdb, which keeps in-frame sequences with V and J called. Part of the clones is missing from these tables; in studies checked, under half for an unresolved V gene and the rest for unknown reasons. V, J and clone size are taken as reported in that table, and D and trimming were inferred from the DNA itself. Across this sample there are around 600,000 clones, with 85% to 95% seen only once. The ten largest clones capture about 0.11% of the sample.

The investigation overall reported the following: Approximately 5% of naive CD4, 3.5% of naive CD8, about 2.5% of memory CD4, and 0.35% to 0.4% of memory CD8 clonotypes were shared across four donors. Larger estimated clonotype richness was generally found for naive subsets than for memory subsets. Based on pairwise subsampling, the degree of clonotype sharing among donors was expected to be affected by sequencing depth. Higher generation probabilities were observed for clonotypes shared by all four sorted-subset donors than for non-shared clonotypes. Only blood was sampled, and tissue TCR repertoires likely differ from those in blood. Because the study included a small number of donors, the genetic and exposure-history diversity represented was limited. Even with the large sequencing depth, rarefaction of the sorted-subset datasets indicated that sequencing was incomplete.

CD8 naive samples were CD45RO-negative cells positively selected for CCR7, giving a CD45RA+CCR7+ population that excluded TemRA cells. The donors were healthy, HIV-negative adults who had no recently reported acute infections or vaccinations. All donors were Caucasian adults living in Nashville, Tennessee, USA. After blood collection by leukapheresis, PBMCs were isolated using Ficoll-Histopaque density gradient centrifugation and then cryopreserved in the vapor phase of liquid nitrogen. Purity and quantity of every magnetically sorted T cell population were checked by analytical flow cytometry. Each sorted fraction had its genomic DNA isolated and then quantified by UV absorbance on a Nanodrop 2000c. This clone was seen once. The antigen this receptor binds is unknown. No much larger clone exists at a distance of one base, and base qualities are not known. Trimming removed 2 bases from V and 7 bases from J; the gene matches leave 5 bases unexplained. The germline V gene gives CDR1 as SGHVS and CDR2 as FQNEAQ. The cysteine opens and the phenylalanine closes a CDR3 of 14 amino acids. Only the CDR3 DNA is retained, 42 bases long and in frame from the first base.

This receptor was taken from a woman aged 25 to 39 in good health. Sequencing input: naive CD8+ T cells sorted from blood. In light of the paper, this sample's cell subset or site label describes: CD45RA+CCR7+. Here the chain combines TRBV7-8 and TRBJ2-1; the junction holds 7 bases that match TRBD2. The CDR3 corresponds to CASSLLTSVNEQFF. The sequenced DNA: TGTGCCAGCAGCTTACTCACTAGCGTAAATGAGCAGTTCTTC.